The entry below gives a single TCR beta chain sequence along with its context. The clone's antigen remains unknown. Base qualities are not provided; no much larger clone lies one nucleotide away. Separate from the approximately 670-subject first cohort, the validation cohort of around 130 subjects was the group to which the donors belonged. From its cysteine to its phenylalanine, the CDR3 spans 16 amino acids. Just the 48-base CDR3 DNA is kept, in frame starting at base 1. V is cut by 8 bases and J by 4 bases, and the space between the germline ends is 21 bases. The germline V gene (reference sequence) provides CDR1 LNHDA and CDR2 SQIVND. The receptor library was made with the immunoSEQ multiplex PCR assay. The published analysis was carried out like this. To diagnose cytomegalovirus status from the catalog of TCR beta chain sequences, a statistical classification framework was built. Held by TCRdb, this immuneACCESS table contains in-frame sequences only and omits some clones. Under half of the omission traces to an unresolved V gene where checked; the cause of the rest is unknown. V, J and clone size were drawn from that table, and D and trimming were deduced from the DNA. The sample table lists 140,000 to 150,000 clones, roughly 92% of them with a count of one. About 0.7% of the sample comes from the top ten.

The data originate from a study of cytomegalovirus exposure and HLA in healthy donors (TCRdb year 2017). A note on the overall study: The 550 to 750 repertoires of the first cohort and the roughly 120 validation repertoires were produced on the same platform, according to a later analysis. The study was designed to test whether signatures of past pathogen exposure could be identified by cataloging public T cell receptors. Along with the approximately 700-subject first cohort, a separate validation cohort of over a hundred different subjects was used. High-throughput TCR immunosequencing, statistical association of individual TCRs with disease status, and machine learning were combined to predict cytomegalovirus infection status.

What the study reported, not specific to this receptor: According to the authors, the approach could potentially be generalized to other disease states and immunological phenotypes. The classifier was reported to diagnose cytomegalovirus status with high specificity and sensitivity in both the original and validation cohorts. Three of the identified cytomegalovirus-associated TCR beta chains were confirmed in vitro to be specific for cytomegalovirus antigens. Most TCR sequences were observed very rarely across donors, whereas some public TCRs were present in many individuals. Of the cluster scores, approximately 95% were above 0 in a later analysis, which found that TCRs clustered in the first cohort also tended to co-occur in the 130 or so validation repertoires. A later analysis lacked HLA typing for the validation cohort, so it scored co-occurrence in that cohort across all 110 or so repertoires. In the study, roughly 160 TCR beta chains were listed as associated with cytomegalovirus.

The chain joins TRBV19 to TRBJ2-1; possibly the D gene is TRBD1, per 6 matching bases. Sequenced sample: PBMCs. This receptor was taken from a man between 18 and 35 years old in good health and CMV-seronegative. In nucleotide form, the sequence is TGTGCCAGTTCGGACAGCCGAAGGGTAAGATACAATGAGCAGTTCTTC. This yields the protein CASSDSRRVRYNEQFF.